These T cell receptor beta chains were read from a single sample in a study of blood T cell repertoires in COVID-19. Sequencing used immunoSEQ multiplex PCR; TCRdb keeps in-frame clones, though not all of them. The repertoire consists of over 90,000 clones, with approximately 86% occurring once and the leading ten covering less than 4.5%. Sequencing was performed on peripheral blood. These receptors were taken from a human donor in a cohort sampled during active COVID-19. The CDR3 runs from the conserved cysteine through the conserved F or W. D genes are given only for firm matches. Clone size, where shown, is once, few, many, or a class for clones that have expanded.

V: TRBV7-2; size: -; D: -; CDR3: CASSPQRAEEQYF
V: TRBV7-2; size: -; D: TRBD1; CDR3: CASSLAAPGQGLFGYTF
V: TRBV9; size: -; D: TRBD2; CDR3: CASSVSGRSNGELFF
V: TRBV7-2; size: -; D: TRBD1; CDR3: CASSTRQGNYEQYF
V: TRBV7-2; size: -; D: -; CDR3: CASSLVGMGNTEAFF
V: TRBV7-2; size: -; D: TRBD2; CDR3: CASSSGLAGAVTQYF
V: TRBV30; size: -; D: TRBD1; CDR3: CAWGQGAGGANVLTF
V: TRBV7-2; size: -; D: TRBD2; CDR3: CASSLVSSGRGEQYF
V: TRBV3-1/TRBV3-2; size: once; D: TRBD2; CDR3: CASSLKLAVDTDTQYF
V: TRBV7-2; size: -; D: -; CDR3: CASSLAPGAGDTQYF
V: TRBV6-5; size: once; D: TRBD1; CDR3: CASSFTRGRGNSPLHF
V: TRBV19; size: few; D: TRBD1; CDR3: CASSMVPGQGAYEQYF
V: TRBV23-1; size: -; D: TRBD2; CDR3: CASSQSFRTSGTHSYNEQFF
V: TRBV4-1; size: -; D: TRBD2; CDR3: CASSQDITSGGAQIEQFF
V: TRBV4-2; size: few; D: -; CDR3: CASSQGLGGGSGANVLTF
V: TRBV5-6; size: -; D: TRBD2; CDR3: CASSFGTIIDNEQFF
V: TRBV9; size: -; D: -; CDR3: CASSPRGGYPSGANVLTF
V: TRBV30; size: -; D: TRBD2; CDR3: CAWSVGLAGWGEQFF
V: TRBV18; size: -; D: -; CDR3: CASSPRPGFREKLFF
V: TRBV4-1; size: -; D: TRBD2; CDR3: CASSPSGVTDTQYF
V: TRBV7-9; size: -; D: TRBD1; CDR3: CASSVQGDQPQHF
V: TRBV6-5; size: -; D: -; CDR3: CASSTLDSIYEQYF
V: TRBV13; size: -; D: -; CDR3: CATRDILMNTEAFF
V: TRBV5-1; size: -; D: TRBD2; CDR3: CASSFGLAGDFTDTQYF
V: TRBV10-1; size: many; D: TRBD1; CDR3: CASSETRGTGIVGYTF
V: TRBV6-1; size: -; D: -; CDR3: CASSEGGLTGKSAFF
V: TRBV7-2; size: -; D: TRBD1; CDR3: CASTDRVAYEQYF
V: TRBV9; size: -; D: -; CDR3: CASSVGPQGYNSPLHF
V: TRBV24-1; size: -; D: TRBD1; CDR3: CATRDRGRTDTQYF
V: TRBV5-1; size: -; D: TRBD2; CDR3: CASNLLAGGNNEQFF
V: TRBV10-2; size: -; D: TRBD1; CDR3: CATRGLDNSPLHF
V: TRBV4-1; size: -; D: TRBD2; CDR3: CASSQGSSGRGETQYF